This record concerns one T cell receptor beta chain sequence. No antigen is known for it. This record comes from a study of blood T cells in healthy people across ages. V trimming: 3 bases; J trimming: 9 bases; junction bases outside the gene matches: 2. The CDR3 totals 15 residues. Germline V gene lookup returns CDR1 KGHDR and CDR2 SFDVKD. The second PCR ran roughly 7 to 11 cycles with a sample-barcoded 5' primer and J-beta primers. TCRdb re-called the 5' RACE reads through MiXCR, storing one row per CDR3 protein. The sample records about 1.6 million distinct CDR3 sequences, about 35% being singletons. The amount of total RNA extracted per sample was at least 6 micrograms. Findings and caveats of the study: With naive T cell percentage, TCR beta diversity showed a strong correlation.

The receptor's source is a woman in her twenties or thirties in good health. V usage is TRBV24-1 and J usage is TRBJ2-1, with 15 bases that match TRBD2. Sequencing used blood. The CDR3 nucleotides read TGTGCCACCAGTGATGGACTAGCGGGGGGGCTTGAGCAGTTCTTC. It is translated as CATSDGLAGGLEQFF.